The TCR beta chain under discussion was sequenced for a study of pediatric ulcerative colitis. The V gene's germline CDR1 is ENHRY and CDR2 SYGVKD. This CDR3 has 15 amino acids. Trimming removed 10 bases from V and 2 bases from J, with 18 bases in between. This was a survey-level run. Sequenced by immunoSEQ multiplex PCR; TCRdb stores in-frame clones only, minus some. The sample consists of approximately 11,000 clones, roughly 80% of them appearing once. During colonoscopy, one to two rectal pinch biopsies were collected. The V gene is TRBV10-3, the J gene TRBJ1-5; D may be TRBD1 (6 bases). The sequence came from a girl between 5 and 17 years old who was a control in a study of pediatric ulcerative colitis. The sequencing sample was made of gut tissue. The CDR3 coding sequence is TGTGCCAGCTCATGGACAGAAAATGGCAATCAGCCCCAGCATTTT. It translates to CASSWTENGNQPQHF.